This TCR beta chain appears in the sequencing data of a study of spatial heterogeneity in lung cancer. Looking at the study overall: The mean occurrence of each unique TCR and UMI combination in raw reads exceeded 9.5.

This clonotype was seen many times. The V gene's germline CDR1 is SGHAT and CDR2 FQDESV (reference sequence). The CDR3 loop spans 13 amino acids. Trimming took 5 bases from V and 8 from J, leaving 13 bases between them. TCRdb processed the 5' RACE reads anew with MiXCR; each CDR3 protein has one entry. Of about 45,000 distinct CDR3 sequences detected, roughly 15% appear once; the ten largest clones hold 55% to 65%. The time point here: sample taken at primary tumor resection. The authors sequenced whole RNA from tumor, nontumor lung or frozen PBMC without sorting. The receptor comes from a male donor with early-stage non-small cell lung cancer. The rearrangement links TRBV11-1 to TRBJ2-4; no clear D. Sample: PBMCs, taken at surgery. CDR3 in DNA: TGTGCCAGCAGCCCGGACGGTGGGGACATTCAGTACTTC. As protein: CASSPDGGDIQYF.